This T cell receptor (beta chain) was sequenced during a study of T cell responses to AZD1222 COVID-19 vaccine. Overall study findings and caveats: White British ancestry dominated among donors, who included more females, and clonal diversity was possibly underestimated. Regions 160-218 and 743-854 held dominance among vaccine-associated CD4 TCRs, which spanned spike.

Method: immunoSEQ multiplex PCR; TCRdb's copy keeps in-frame clones and lacks some. The sample lists roughly 80,000 clones, about 89% occurring once. Notes on this clone: Antigen specificity is unknown.

This CDR3 is built from 15 residues. The receptor was derived from an adult in good health. The rearrangement links TRBV21-1 to TRBJ1-1; the table assigns TRBD1, which was not confirmed against the DNA. TRBV21-1 is a pseudogene. The input for sequencing was peripheral blood, taken on day 0 of MenACWY control vaccination. The CDR3 bases are TGTGCCAGCAGTATAGGGACAGGGGTTTACACTGAAGCTTTCTTT. As protein: CASSIGTGVYTEAFF.